The rows below give T cell receptor beta chains drawn from one sample of a study of blood T cell repertoires in COVID-19. This table comes from immunoSEQ multiplex PCR, and its TCRdb copy is limited to in-frame clones, with some not included. The sample lists around 260,000 clones, roughly 85% occurring once. Sequenced input: peripheral blood. The receptor source for this set is a man in his 60s who had recovered from COVID-19. CDR3s include the opening cysteine and the closing phenylalanine or tryptophan. D genes are given only for firm matches. Some rows have no size entry. The others give once, few or many, or a class for an expanded clone.

NA,TRBV19,NA,TRBJ1-2,CASSMGGIDYGYTF,TGTGCCAGTAGTATGGGGGGAATTGACTATGGCTACACCTTC
NA,TRBV28,few,TRBJ2-3,CASSYWRLADTQYF,TGTGCCAGCAGTTACTGGAGACTCGCAGATACGCAGTATTTT
NA,TRBV7-2,NA,TRBJ2-3,CASMGRANTDTQYF,TGTGCCAGCATGGGTCGAGCGAACACAGATACGCAGTATTTT
NA,TRBV15,NA,TRBJ1-3,CATQGDSGNTIYF,TGTGCCACACAGGGAGACTCTGGAAACACCATATATTTT
TRBD1,TRBV7-2,NA,TRBJ1-5,CASSSDGAGGQPQHF,TGTGCCAGCAGCTCCGATGGGGCAGGGGGTCAGCCCCAGCATTTT
NA,TRBV19,NA,TRBJ1-4,CASSHANEKLFF,TGTGCCAGTAGTCATGCTAATGAAAAACTGTTTTTT
NA,TRBV2,NA,TRBJ2-3,CASSVTDSSTDTQYF,TGTGCCAGCAGCGTGACTGATTCTAGCACAGATACGCAGTATTTT
TRBD2,TRBV5-5,NA,TRBJ2-1,CASSLAGGENNEQFF,TGTGCCAGCAGCTTGGCTGGGGGGGAAAACAATGAGCAGTTCTTC
NA,TRBV6-5,NA,TRBJ2-7,CASSYTTVSSYEQYF,TGTGCCAGCAGTTACACGACAGTTAGCTCCTACGAGCAGTACTTC
TRBD1,TRBV6-5,NA,TRBJ1-4,CASKTGGTNEKLFF,TGTGCCAGCAAGACAGGGGGTACTAATGAAAAACTGTTTTTT
TRBD1,TRBV2,NA,TRBJ2-7,CASSQGQGPYEQYF,TGTGCCAGCAGCCAAGGACAGGGCCCCTACGAGCAGTACTTC
TRBD2,TRBV7-2,NA,TRBJ2-7,CASSLLSGRREQYF,TGTGCCAGCAGCTTACTCAGCGGGAGGCGAGAGCAGTACTTC
NA,TRBV3-1/TRBV3-2,few,TRBJ2-7,CASRGTNYEQYF,TGTGCCAGCAGGGGGACAAACTACGAGCAGTACTTC
NA,TRBV2,NA,TRBJ1-1,CASSEFQGSAAFF,TGTGCCAGCAGTGAGTTTCAGGGGTCTGCAGCTTTCTTT
NA,TRBV7-7,few,TRBJ2-1,CASSPGALTGNEQFF,TGTGCCAGCAGCCCAGGGGCCCTAACTGGCAATGAGCAGTTCTTC
TRBD2,TRBV7-9,many,TRBJ2-7,CASSPQRDYYEQYF,TGTGCCAGCAGCCCCCAGCGGGACTACTACGAGCAGTACTTC
NA,TRBV3-1/TRBV3-2,NA,TRBJ2-7,CASGSGVNYEQYF,TGTGCCAGCGGGTCTGGAGTTAACTACGAGCAGTACTTC
TRBD1,TRBV19,once,TRBJ2-5,CASSPYGTGGVQETQYF,TGTGCCAGTAGTCCTTACGGGACAGGGGGGGTCCAAGAGACCCAGTACTTC
NA,TRBV20-1,NA,TRBJ2-5,CSASSVQETQYF,TGCAGTGCTAGTTCAGTCCAAGAGACCCAGTACTTC
TRBD2,TRBV7-8,NA,TRBJ2-7,CASSLALAGGYEQYF,TGTGCCAGCAGCTTAGCGCTAGCGGGAGGTTACGAGCAGTACTTC
NA,TRBV3-1/TRBV3-2,NA,TRBJ1-2,CASSLIGTGGGYTF,TGTGCCAGCAGCTTAATAGGCACCGGGGGAGGCTACACCTTC
TRBD2,TRBV19,NA,TRBJ2-2,CASSISSGANTGELFF,TGTGCCAGTAGTATTTCGAGCGGGGCTAACACCGGGGAGCTGTTTTTT